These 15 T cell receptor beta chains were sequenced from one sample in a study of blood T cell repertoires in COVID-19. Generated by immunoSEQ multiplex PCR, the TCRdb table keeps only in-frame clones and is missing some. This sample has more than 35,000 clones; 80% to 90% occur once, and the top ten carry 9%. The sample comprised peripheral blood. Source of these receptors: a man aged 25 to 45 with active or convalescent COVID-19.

The CDR3 sequence: CASSQSRGLGELFF. As DNA, the CDR3 is TGTGCCAGCAGCCAATCCAGGGGGCTCGGGGAGCTGTTTTTT. The rearrangement uses TRBV14 and TRBJ2-2; 8 positions agree with TRBD1. The J segment lost 7 bases and the V segment lost 2 bases, leaving 3 bases of the junction unmatched. The V gene's germline CDR1 is SGHDN and CDR2 FVKESK. The CDR3 totals 14 residues. Full variable domain (missing parts from reference TRBV14 and TRBJ2-2): EAGVTQFPSHSVIEKGQTVTLRCDPISGHDNLYWYRRVMGKEIKFLLHFVKESKQDESGMPNNRFLAERTGGTYSTLKVQPAELEDSGVYFCASSQSRGLGELFFGEGSRLTVL.

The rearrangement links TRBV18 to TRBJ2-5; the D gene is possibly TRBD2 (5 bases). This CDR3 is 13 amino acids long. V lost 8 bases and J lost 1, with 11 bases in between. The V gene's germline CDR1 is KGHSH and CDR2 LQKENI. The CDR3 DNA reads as TGTGCCAGCAACCAACTAGGCCAAGAGACCCAGTACTTC. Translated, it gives CASNQLGQETQYF.

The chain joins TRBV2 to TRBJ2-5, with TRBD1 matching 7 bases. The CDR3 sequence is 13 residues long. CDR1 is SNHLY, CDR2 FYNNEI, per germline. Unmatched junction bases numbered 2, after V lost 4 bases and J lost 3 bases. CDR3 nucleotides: TGTGCCAGCAGTGGAGACAGGGAAGAGACCCAGTACTTC. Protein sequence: CASSGDREETQYF.

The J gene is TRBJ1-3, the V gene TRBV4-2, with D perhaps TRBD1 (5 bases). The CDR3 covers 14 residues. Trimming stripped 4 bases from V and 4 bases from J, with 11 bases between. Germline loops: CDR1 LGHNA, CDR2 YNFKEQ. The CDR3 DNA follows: TGTGCCAGCAGCCCAGGGAGGTCAGGAAACACCATATATTTT. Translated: CASSPGRSGNTIYF.

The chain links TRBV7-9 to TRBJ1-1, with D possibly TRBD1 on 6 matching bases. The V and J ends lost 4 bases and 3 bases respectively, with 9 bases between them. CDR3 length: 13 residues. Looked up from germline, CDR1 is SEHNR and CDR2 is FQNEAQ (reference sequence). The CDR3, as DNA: TGTGCCAGCAGCTACAGGGACCACACTGAAGCTTTCTTT. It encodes CASSYRDHTEAFF.

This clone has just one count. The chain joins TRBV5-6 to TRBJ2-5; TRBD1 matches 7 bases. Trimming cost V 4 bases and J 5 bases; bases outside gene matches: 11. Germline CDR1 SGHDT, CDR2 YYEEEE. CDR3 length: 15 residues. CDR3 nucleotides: TGTGCCAGCAGCCTTGGAGACAGGGCGGGCGAGACCCAGTACTTC. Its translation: CASSLGDRAGETQYF. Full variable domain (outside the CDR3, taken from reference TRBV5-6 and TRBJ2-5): DAGVTQSPTHLIKTRGQQVTLRCSPKSGHDTVSWYQQALGQGPQFIFQYYEEEERQRGNFPDRFSGHQFPNYSSELNVNALLLGDSALYLCASSLGDRAGETQYFGPGTRLLVL.

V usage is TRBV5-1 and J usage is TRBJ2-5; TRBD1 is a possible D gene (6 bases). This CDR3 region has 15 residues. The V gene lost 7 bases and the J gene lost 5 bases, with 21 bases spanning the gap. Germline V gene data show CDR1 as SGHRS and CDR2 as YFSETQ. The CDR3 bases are TGCGCCAGCCTTCGGGGACAAGGGTCGAGGGAGACCCAGTACTTC. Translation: CASLRGQGSRETQYF.

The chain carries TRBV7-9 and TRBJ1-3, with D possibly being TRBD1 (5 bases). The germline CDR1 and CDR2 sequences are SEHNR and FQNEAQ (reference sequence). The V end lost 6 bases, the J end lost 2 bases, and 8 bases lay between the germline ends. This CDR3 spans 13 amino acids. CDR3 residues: CASRDSPGNTIYF. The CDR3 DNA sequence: TGTGCCAGCAGAGACAGCCCTGGAAACACCATATATTTT.

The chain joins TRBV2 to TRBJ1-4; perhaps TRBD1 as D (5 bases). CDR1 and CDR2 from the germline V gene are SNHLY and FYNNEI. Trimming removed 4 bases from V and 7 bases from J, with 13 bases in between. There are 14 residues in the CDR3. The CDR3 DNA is TGTGCCAGCAGTGGGGGCAGGGTTACTGAAAAACTGTTTTTT. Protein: CASSGGRVTEKLFF.

The CDR3 DNA reads as TGTGCCTGGAGTTCTGAAAGGGGCCTACGGCCCCAGCATTTT. This translates into CAWSSERGLRPQHF. V is TRBV30 and J is TRBJ1-5; tentatively, D is TRBD1 (5 bases). The germline V gene has CDR1 GTSNPN and CDR2 SVGIG (reference sequence). This CDR3 has 14 residues. Trimming pared 2 bases from V and 9 bases from J, leaving 17 bases between.

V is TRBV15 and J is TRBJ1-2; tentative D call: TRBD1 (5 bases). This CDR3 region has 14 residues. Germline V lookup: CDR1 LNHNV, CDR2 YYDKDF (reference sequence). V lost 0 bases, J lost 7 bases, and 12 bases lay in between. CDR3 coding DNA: TGTGCCACCAGCAGAGATGTACAGGCAGGTGGCTACACCTTC. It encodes CATSRDVQAGGYTF.

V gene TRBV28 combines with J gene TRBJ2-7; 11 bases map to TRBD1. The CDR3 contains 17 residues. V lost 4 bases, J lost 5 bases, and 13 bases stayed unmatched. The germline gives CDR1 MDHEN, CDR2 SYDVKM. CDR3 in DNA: TGTGCCAGCAGTTCTCACACCCAACGGACAGGGGGCCACGAGCAGTACTTC. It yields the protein CASSSHTQRTGGHEQYF.

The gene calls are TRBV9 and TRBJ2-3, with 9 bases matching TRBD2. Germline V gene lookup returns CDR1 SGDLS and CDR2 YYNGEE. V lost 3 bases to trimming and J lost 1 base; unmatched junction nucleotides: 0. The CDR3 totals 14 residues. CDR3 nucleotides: TGTGCCAGCAGCGCTAGCGGGGGCACAGATACGCAGTATTTT. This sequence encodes CASSASGGTDTQYF.

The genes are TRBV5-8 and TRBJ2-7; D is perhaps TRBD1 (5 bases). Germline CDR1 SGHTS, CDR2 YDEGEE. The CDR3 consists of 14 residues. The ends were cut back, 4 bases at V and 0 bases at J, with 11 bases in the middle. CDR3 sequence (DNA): TGTGCCAGCAGCGGATACAGGAACTCCTACGAGCAGTACGTC. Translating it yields CASSGYRNSYEQYV.

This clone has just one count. CDR3 loop: CASSSGHLTGYTF. In DNA form, the CDR3 reads TGTGCCAGCAGCTCCGGACACCTAACGGGCTACACCTTC. The chain links TRBV7-8 to TRBJ1-2; TRBD1 might be the D (5 bases). The CDR3 has 13 residues. Trimming removed 4 bases from V and 8 bases from J, with 14 bases in between. Germline-derived CDR1 and CDR2 are SGHVS and FQNEAQ.